Included here is one T cell receptor (beta chain) sequence, with context. The antigen is unknown. Mouse names are used for the genes. The read ends 1 residue shy of where the CDR3 ends; the end is completed using the germline J gene. The entry originates in a study of tissue T cells after allogeneic stem cell transplantation. Study-level results: Tissue-detected TCR repertoire was only partly captured by blood and spleen T cells. Shared clones across patients were few; motif clustering revealed tissue-specific shared signatures.

Noted time point: mouse harvest day 7 after allogeneic transplant. Tail vein injection delivered 10^7 T-cell-depleted bone marrow cells and 10^6 splenic CD5+ T cells. B6 (H2b) cells into BALB/c (H2d) mice; tissues taken at day 7 or 14. Sequencing of TCRbeta CDR3 at survey depth gave sequences and template counts. The data were produced by immunoSEQ multiplex PCR, yet TCRdb's version contains in-frame clones alone and is incomplete. The top ten clones hold 16% of a sample with under 1,200 clones, roughly 50% of them seen once. Germline-derived CDR1 and CDR2 are SGHND and FRSKSL. The V segment lost 6 bases and the J segment 0 bases; nucleotides outside the gene matches: 5. The CDR3 covers 14 residues.

The sequence was collected from a female BALB/c mouse given C57BL/6 T cells with graft-versus-host disease after an allogeneic hematopoietic cell transplant. The specimen was liver tissue. This sequence joins TRBV15 and TRBJ2-7; TRBD2 agrees at 7 bases. CDR3 loop: CASRLGVSSYEQYF. CDR3 bases read: TGTGCCAGCAGGCTGGGGGTTAGCTCCTATGAACAGTAC.